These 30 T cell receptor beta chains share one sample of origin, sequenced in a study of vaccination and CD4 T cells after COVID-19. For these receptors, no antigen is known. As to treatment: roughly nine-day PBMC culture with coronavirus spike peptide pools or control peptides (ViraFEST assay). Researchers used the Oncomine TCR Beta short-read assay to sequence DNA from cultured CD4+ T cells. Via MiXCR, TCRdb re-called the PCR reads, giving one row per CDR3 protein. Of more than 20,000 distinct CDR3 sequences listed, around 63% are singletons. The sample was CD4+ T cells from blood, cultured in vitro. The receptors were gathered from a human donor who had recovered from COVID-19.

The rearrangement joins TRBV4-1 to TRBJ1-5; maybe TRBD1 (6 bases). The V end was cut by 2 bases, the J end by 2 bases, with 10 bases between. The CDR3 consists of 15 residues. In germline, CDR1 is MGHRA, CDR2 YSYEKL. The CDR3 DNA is TGCGCCAGCAGCCAAAGACAGGTCGGCAATCAGCCCCAGCATTTT. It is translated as CASSQRQVGNQPQHF.

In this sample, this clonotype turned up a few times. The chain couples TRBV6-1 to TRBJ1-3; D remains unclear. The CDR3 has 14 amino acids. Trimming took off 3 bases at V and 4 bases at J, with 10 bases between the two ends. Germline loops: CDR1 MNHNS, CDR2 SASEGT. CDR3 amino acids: CASSERVSGNTIYF. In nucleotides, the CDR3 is TGTGCCAGCAGTGAGAGGGTGTCAGGAAACACCATATATTTT.

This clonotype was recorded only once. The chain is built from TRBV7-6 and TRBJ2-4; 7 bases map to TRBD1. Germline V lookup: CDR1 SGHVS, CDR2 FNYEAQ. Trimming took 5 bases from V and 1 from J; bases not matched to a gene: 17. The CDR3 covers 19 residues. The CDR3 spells CASSQQSGTDLLAKNIQYF. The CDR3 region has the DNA TGTGCCAGCAGCCAACAATCCGGGACAGACCTTTTGGCCAAAAACATTCAGTACTTC.

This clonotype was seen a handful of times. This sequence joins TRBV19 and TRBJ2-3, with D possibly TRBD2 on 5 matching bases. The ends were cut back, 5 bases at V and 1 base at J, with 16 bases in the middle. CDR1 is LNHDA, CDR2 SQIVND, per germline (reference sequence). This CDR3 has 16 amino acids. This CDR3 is CASSLRAVGGTDTQYF. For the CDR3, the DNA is TGTGCCAGTAGTCTGAGGGCAGTGGGAGGCACAGATACGCAGTATTTT.

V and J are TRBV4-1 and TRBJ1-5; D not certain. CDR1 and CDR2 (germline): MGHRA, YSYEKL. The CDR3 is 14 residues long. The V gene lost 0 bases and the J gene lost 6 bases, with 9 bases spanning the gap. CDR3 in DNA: TGCGCCAGCAGCCAAGAGATCCGGGGTCAGCCCCAGCATTTT. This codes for CASSQEIRGQPQHF.

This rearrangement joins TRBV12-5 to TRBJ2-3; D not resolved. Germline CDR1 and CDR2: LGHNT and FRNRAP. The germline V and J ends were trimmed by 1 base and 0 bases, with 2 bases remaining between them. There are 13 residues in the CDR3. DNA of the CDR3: TGTGCTAGTGGTTTGGGGAGCACAGATACGCAGTATTTT. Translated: CASGLGSTDTQYF.

The CDR3 spells CASSSRTGSETQYF. CDR3 sequence (DNA): TGTGCCAGTAGTTCGCGGACAGGGAGTGAGACCCAGTACTTC. The chain carries TRBV19 and TRBJ2-5; TRBD1 matches at 8 bases. V lost 5 bases, J lost 5 bases, and 7 bases stayed unmatched. The CDR3 is made up of 14 amino acids. Germline V gene lookup returns CDR1 LNHDA and CDR2 SQIVND (reference sequence).

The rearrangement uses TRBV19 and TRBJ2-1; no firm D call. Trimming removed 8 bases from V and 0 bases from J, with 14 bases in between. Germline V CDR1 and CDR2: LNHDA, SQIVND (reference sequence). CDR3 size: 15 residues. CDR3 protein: CASGTLATSYNEQFF. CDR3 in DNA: TGTGCCAGTGGCACCTTGGCTACCTCCTACAATGAGCAGTTCTTC.

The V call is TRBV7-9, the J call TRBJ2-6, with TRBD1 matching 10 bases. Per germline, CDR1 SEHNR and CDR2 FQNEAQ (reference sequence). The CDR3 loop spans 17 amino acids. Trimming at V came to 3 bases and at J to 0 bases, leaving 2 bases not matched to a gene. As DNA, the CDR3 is TGTGCCAGCAGCTTTCGACAGGGGGCCTCTGGGGCCAACGTCCTGACTTTC. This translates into CASSFRQGASGANVLTF.

The CDR3 is CATSDSGEDTQYF. CDR3 DNA sequence: TGTGCCACCAGTGATTCTGGGGAAGATACGCAGTATTTT. The chain recombines TRBV24-1 with TRBJ2-3; D is ambiguous. CDR1 is KGHDR and CDR2 is SFDVKD in the germline V gene. The V gene lost 2 bases and the J gene lost 5 bases, with 7 bases spanning the gap. The CDR3 covers 13 residues.

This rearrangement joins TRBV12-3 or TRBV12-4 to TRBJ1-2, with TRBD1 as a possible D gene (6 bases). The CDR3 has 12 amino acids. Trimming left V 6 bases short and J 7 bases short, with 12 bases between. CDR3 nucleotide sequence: TGTGCCAGCAGCCGGGGGGGCCTTGGCTACACCTTC. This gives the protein CASSRGGLGYTF.

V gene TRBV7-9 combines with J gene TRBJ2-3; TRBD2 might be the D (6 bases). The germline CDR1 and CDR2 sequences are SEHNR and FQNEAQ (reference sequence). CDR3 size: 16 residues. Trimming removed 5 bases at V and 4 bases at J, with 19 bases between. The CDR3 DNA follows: TGTGCCAGCAGCGTCATCGGTGGAGGGAGTGCAGATACGCAGTATTTT. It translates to CASSVIGGGSADTQYF.

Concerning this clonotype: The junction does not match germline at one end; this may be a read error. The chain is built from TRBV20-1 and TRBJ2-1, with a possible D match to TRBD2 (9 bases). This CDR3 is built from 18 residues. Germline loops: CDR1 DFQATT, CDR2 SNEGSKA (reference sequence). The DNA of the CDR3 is TGCAGTGCTGGGGACAGGCTGGGAGCGGGGGGAATATACAACGAGCAGTTCTTC. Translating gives CSAGDRLGAGGIYNEQFF.

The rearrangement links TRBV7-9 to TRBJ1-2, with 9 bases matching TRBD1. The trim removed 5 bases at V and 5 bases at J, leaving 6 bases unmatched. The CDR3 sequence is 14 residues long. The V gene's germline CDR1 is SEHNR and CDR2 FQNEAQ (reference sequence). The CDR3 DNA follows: TGTGCCAGCAGCCCGGGGACAGGGACTTATGGCTACACCTTC. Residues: CASSPGTGTYGYTF.

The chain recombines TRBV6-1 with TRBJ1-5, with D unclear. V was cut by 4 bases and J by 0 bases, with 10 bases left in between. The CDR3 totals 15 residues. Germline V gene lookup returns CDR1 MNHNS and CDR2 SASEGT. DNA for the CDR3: TGTGCCAGCAGTGCGACGGAAGATAGCAATCAGCCCCAGCATTTT. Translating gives CASSATEDSNQPQHF.

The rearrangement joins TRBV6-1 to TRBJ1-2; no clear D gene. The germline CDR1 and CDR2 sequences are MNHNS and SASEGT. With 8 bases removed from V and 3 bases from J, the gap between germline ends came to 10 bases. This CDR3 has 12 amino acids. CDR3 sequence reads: CASSGRYYGYTF. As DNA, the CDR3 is TGTGCCAGCTCCGGACGGTACTATGGCTACACCTTC.

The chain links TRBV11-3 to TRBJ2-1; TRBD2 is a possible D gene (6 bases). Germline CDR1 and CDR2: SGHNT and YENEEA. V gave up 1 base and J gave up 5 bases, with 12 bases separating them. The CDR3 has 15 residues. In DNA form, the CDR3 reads TGTGCCAGCAGCTTAGTCTCCCGGACTAACAATGAGCAGTTCTTC. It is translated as CASSLVSRTNNEQFF.

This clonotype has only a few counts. CDR3 DNA: TGTGCCAGCAGTTATGCACGGAATCAGCCCCAGCATTTT. Translating gives CASSYARNQPQHF. V and J are TRBV6-5 and TRBJ1-5, with D unclear. The CDR3 has 13 residues. V lost 3 bases and J lost 4, with 7 bases in between. In germline, CDR1 is MNHEY, CDR2 SVGAGI.

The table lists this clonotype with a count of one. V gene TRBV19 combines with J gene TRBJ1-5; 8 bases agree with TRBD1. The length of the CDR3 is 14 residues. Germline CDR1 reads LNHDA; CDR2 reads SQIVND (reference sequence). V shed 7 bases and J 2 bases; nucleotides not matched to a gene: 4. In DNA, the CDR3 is TGTGCCAGTACGTGGGGACAGGGCAATCAGCCCCAGCATTTT. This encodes CASTWGQGNQPQHF.

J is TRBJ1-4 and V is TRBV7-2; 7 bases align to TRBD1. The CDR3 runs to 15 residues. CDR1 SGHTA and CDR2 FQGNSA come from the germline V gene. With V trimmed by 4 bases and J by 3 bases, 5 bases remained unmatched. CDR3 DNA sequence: TGTGCCAGCAGCTCACAGGGGACCCCTAATGAAAAACTGTTTTTT. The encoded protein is CASSSQGTPNEKLFF.

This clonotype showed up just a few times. The CDR3, as DNA: TGTGCCAGTAGTATCGGGGGGGCCCCGTACTATGGCTACACCTTC. Its translation: CASSIGGAPYYGYTF. The rearrangement uses TRBV19 and TRBJ1-2, with D possibly being TRBD1 (6 bases). Trimming pared 3 bases from V and 3 bases from J, leaving 14 bases between. The CDR3 spans 15 residues. Germline V gene data show CDR1 as LNHDA and CDR2 as SQIVND (reference sequence).

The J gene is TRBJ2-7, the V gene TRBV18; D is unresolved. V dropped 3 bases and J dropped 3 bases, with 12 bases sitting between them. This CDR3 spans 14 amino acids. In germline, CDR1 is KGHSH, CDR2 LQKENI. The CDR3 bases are TGTGCCAGCTCACCTGGATTTGGGGTCTACGAGCAGTACTTC. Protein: CASSPGFGVYEQYF.

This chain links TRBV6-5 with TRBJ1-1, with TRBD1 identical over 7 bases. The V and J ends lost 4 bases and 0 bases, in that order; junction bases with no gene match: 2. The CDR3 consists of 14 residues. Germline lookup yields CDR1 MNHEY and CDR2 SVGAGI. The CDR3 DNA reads TGTGCCAGCAGTTCGGACAGGTTGAACACTGAAGCTTTCTTT. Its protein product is CASSSDRLNTEAFF.

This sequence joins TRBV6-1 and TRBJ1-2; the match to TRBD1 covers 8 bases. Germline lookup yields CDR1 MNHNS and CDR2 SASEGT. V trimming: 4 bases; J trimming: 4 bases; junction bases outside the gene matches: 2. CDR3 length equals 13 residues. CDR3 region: CASSGDRTYGYTF. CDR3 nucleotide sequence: TGTGCCAGCAGTGGGGACAGGACCTATGGCTACACCTTC.

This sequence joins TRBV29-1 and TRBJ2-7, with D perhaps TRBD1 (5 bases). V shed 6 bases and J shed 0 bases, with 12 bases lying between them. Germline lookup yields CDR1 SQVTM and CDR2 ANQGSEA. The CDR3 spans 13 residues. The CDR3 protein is CSVAQVLSYEQYF. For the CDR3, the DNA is TGCAGCGTGGCACAGGTCCTCTCCTACGAGCAGTACTTC.

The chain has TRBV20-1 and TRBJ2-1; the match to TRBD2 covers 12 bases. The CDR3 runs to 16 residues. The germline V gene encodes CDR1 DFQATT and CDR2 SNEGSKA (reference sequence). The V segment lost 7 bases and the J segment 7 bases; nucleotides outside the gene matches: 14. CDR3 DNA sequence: TGCAGTGTGGACCGGCTAGCGGGAGGGCAGGAGAATGAGCAGTTCTTC. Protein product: CSVDRLAGGQENEQFF.

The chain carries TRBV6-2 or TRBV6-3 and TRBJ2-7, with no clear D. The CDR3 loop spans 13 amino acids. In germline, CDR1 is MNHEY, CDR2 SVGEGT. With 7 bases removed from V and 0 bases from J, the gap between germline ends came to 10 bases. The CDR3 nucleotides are TGTGCCAGCATCGGTAGGAGCTCCTACGAGCAGTACTTC. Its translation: CASIGRSSYEQYF.

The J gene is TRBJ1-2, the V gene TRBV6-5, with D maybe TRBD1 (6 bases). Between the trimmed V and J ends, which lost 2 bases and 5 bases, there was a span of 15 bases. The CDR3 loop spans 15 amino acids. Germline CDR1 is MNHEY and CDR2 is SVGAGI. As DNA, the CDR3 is TGTGCCAGCAGTTACGGGGGCGATACAGGGTATGGCTACACCTTC. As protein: CASSYGGDTGYGYTF.

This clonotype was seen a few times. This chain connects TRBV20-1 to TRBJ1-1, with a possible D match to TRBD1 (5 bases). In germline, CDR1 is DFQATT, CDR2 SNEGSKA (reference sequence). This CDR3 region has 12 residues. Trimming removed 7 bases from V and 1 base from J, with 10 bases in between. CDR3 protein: CSGFRGNTEAFF. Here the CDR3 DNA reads TGCAGTGGGTTTAGGGGGAACACTGAAGCTTTCTTT.

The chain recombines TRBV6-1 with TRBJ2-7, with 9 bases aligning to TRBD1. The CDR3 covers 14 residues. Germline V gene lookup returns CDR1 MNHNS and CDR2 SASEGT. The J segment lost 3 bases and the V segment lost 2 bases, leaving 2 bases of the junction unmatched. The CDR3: CASSEQTGGYEQYF. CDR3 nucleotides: TGTGCCAGCAGTGAACAGACAGGGGGCTACGAGCAGTACTTC.